The 23 T cell receptor beta chains presented below share a single source sample, sequenced in a study of T cell responses to AZD1222 COVID-19 vaccine. Sequencing was performed with immunoSEQ multiplex PCR; in TCRdb, only in-frame clones are kept and a portion is missing. The data hold about 120,000 clones, with about 85% observed a single time. The specimen was peripheral blood, collected 28 days after the second AZD1222 dose. These receptors were collected from an adult who received the AZD1222 COVID-19 vaccine.

Comments on this clone: Compared with germline, one end of the junction differs, possibly owing to a read error. J is TRBJ2-2 and V is TRBV7-7; 7 bases are a match to TRBD2. The CDR3 covers 14 residues. Looked up from germline, CDR1 is SSHAT and CDR2 is FNYEAQ (reference sequence). This CDR3 is CASSPRGGTGELFF. The CDR3 nucleotides are TGTGCTAGCAGTCCCCGGGGAGGGACCGGGGAGCTGTTTTTT.

The chain uses TRBV6-6 and TRBJ1-2; a possible D gene is TRBD1 (6 bases). Trimming left V 6 bases short and J 5 bases short, with 13 bases between. This CDR3 has 13 amino acids. CDR1 is MNHNY, CDR2 SVGAGI, per germline (reference sequence). The DNA for the CDR3 is TGTGCCAGCAGAAGGGGGGAGGGGTATGGCTACACCTTC. This codes for CASRRGEGYGYTF.

The chain has TRBV9 and TRBJ1-4; a weak D match, TRBD1 (5 bases). V lost 2 bases to trimming and J lost 0 bases, with 5 bases between them. The germline gives CDR1 SGDLS, CDR2 YYNGEE. The CDR3 has 14 residues. The CDR3 reads CASSVTATNEKLFF. DNA of the CDR3: TGTGCCAGCAGCGTGACAGCAACTAATGAAAAACTGTTTTTT.

The chain has TRBV4-3 and TRBJ1-2; TRBD1 matches 7 bases. The CDR3 is 15 residues long. Per the germline V gene, CDR1 is LGHNA and CDR2 is YSLEER. With V trimmed by 5 bases and J by 6 bases, 12 bases remained unmatched. The CDR3 sequence: CASSTTTGTAHGYTF. The CDR3 region has the DNA TGCGCCAGCAGCACTACAACCGGGACAGCGCATGGCTACACCTTC.

This clone was observed a few times. CDR3 in DNA: TGTGCCAGTAGTCCTCGACAGGGTGGCTACACCTTC. Protein product: CASSPRQGGYTF. V and J are TRBV19 and TRBJ1-2, with 7 bases matching TRBD1. J gave up 7 bases and V 5 bases, and 4 bases lay outside the gene matches. The CDR3 is 12 residues long. Germline values: CDR1 LNHDA, CDR2 SQIVND (reference sequence).

This rearrangement joins TRBV6-2 or TRBV6-3 to TRBJ2-2, with 10 bases fitting TRBD2. CDR3 size: 19 residues. The ends lost 2 bases at V and 1 base at J; junction bases unmatched: 10. The V gene's germline CDR1 is MNHEY and CDR2 SVGEGT. This CDR3 reads CASSYAAGLAVRNTGELFF. In DNA, the CDR3 is TGTGCCAGCAGTTACGCAGCAGGACTAGCGGTTAGGAACACCGGGGAGCTGTTTTTT.

The chain uses TRBV6-2 or TRBV6-3 and TRBJ2-1, with 7 bases matching TRBD2. This CDR3 is 12 amino acids long. Looked up from germline, CDR1 is MNHEY and CDR2 is SVGEGT. V trimming: 5 bases; J trimming: 14 bases; junction bases outside the gene matches: 9. CDR3 region: CASSLTGRGKFF. The CDR3 DNA reads TGTGCCAGCAGTCTTACGGGGAGGGGTAAGTTCTTC.

V gene TRBV21-1 combines with J gene TRBJ2-2; the table's TRBD1 call for D was not verified on the DNA. TRBV21-1 is designated a pseudogene. The CDR3 spans 15 residues. CDR3 nucleotides: TGTGCCAGCAGCACTGGGACAAGTAACACCGGGGAGCTGTTTTTT. Residues: CASSTGTSNTGELFF.

The chain links TRBV5-1 to TRBJ2-5; weak D call: TRBD1 (6 bases). CDR1 is SGHRS and CDR2 is YFSETQ in the germline V gene. This CDR3 is built from 12 residues. Trimming removed 1 base from V and 5 bases from J, with 6 bases in between. The DNA of the CDR3 is TGCGCCAGCAGCTTGACAGGGGAGACCCAGTACTTC. Translation: CASSLTGETQYF.

V is TRBV6-5 and J is TRBJ1-4; 10 nucleotides match TRBD1. Germline lookup yields CDR1 MNHEY and CDR2 SVGAGI. The length of the CDR3 is 14 residues. V trimming: 6 bases; J trimming: 8 bases; junction bases outside the gene matches: 6. The chain's CDR3 is CASSRTGGEEKLFF. The CDR3 bases are TGTGCCAGCAGCCGGACAGGGGGAGAGGAAAAACTGTTTTTT.

The J gene is TRBJ1-2, the V gene TRBV24-1, with a weak D call TRBD1 (5 bases). The CDR3 contains 15 residues. Trimming removed 4 bases at V and 1 base at J, with 12 bases between. The V gene's germline CDR1 is KGHDR and CDR2 SFDVKD. The CDR3 nucleotides read TGTGCCACCAGTGACACCGGGACGGGTAACTATGGCTACACCTTC. Its translation: CATSDTGTGNYGYTF.

With respect to this clone: This sample includes further DNA sequences coding for the same CDR3. This chain connects TRBV6-1 to TRBJ1-1; D is unresolved. Trimming stripped 3 bases from V and 5 bases from J, with 10 bases between. The CDR3 is 13 amino acids. Germline lookup yields CDR1 MNHNS and CDR2 SASEGT. The CDR3 spells CASSDRAGTEAFF. CDR3 sequence (DNA): TGTGCCAGCAGTGATAGGGCTGGAACTGAAGCTTTCTTT.

The V and J genes are TRBV7-9 and TRBJ1-2; 7 bases map to TRBD1. With 5 bases clipped from V and 2 bases from J, the junction kept 11 bases outside the gene matches. There are 16 residues in the CDR3. Germline V gene lookup returns CDR1 SEHNR and CDR2 FQNEAQ (reference sequence). The DNA for the CDR3 is TGTGCCAGCAGCCCAATCGGGACAGTTTTGAACTATGGCTACACCTTC. As protein: CASSPIGTVLNYGYTF.

The chain has TRBV19 and TRBJ2-6, with 8 bases fitting TRBD1. CDR1 is LNHDA and CDR2 is SQIVND in the germline V gene (reference sequence). The V and J ends lost 6 bases and 0 bases, in that order; junction bases with no gene match: 4. The CDR3 has 16 amino acids. The CDR3: CASRGQEDSGANVLTF. As DNA, the CDR3 is TGTGCCAGTAGGGGACAGGAAGACTCTGGGGCCAACGTCCTGACTTTC.

The chain carries TRBV19 and TRBJ2-4, with D perhaps matching TRBD2 (5 bases). This CDR3 is 16 amino acids long. In germline, CDR1 is LNHDA, CDR2 SQIVND (reference sequence). V lost 3 bases, J lost 0 bases, and 12 bases lay in between. Written as DNA, the CDR3 is TGTGCCAGTAGTATTGGGGAGTTCCTAGCCAAAAACATTCAGTACTTC. It encodes CASSIGEFLAKNIQYF.

This clone was picked up one time. This sequence joins TRBV5-4 and TRBJ2-2; D not certain. The CDR3 has 13 amino acids. V was cut by 9 bases and J by 2 bases, with 11 bases left in between. Germline values: CDR1 SGHNT, CDR2 YYREEE (reference sequence). This CDR3 reads CAMTTHNTGELFF. In DNA form, the CDR3 reads TGTGCCATGACGACCCACAACACCGGGGAGCTGTTTTTT.

This clone appeared once. V is TRBV2 and J is TRBJ2-2, with D perhaps TRBD1 (6 bases). Germline CDR1 reads SNHLY; CDR2 reads FYNNEI. The V end was cut by 6 bases, the J end by 2 bases, with 13 bases between. CDR3 length equals 15 residues. In DNA form, the CDR3 reads TGTGCCAGCAGCAATCGGGACACAAACACCGGGGAGCTGTTTTTT. Residues: CASSNRDTNTGELFF.

The V and J genes are TRBV2 and TRBJ1-2; 9 positions agree with TRBD1. The V and J ends lost 8 bases and 4 bases, in that order; junction bases with no gene match: 8. Germline V gene sequence: CDR1 SNHLY, CDR2 FYNNEI. The CDR3 is 14 residues long. The CDR3: CASDSTGGSYGYTF. The DNA of the CDR3 is TGTGCCAGCGATTCAACAGGGGGCTCCTATGGCTACACCTTC. Drawing the rest from reference TRBV2 and TRBJ1-2, the complete variable domain is EPEVTQTPSHQVTQMGQEVILRCVPISNHLYFYWYRQILGQKVEFLVSFYNNEISEKSEIFDDQFSVERPDGSNFTLKIRSTKLEDSAMYFCASDSTGGSYGYTFGSGTRLTVV.

The chain links TRBV18 to TRBJ2-3; 9 bases line up with TRBD2. The germline V gene has CDR1 KGHSH and CDR2 LQKENI. This CDR3 has 16 amino acids. Germline trimming cut 3 bases from V and 0 bases from J; bases unmatched to any gene: 4. In DNA, the CDR3 is TGTGCCAGCTCACCGCTGACTAGCGGAAGCACAGATACGCAGTATTTT. Its protein is CASSPLTSGSTDTQYF.

The V call is TRBV6-5, the J call TRBJ1-6; TRBD1 might be the D (6 bases). Germline CDR1 is MNHEY and CDR2 is SVGAGI. The CDR3 sequence is 15 residues long. Trimming stripped 7 bases from V and 4 bases from J, with 14 bases between. The CDR3: CASIATGSYNSPLHF. CDR3 DNA: TGTGCCAGCATCGCCACAGGGAGTTATAATTCACCCCTCCACTTT.

CDR3 protein: CASRTDGGNNSPLHF. CDR3 nucleotide sequence: TGTGCCAGCAGAACCGACGGGGGAAATAATTCACCCCTCCACTTT. The chain uses TRBV6-5 and TRBJ1-6; possible D gene TRBD1, 5 bases. Germline V lookup: CDR1 MNHEY, CDR2 SVGAGI. The V end lost 6 bases, the J end lost 5 bases, and 14 bases lay between the germline ends. The CDR3 contains 15 residues.

A word on this clone: At one of its ends the junction is not consistent with the germline gene, which may arise from a read error. The CDR3 protein is CAARARTNEKLFF. In DNA, the CDR3 is TGTGCCGCCCGAGCTCGAACTAATGAAAAGCTGTTTTTT. This chain uses TRBV10-3 with TRBJ1-4; no clear D gene. Germline lookup yields CDR1 ENHRY and CDR2 SYGVKD. This CDR3 region has 13 residues.

This clone came up once. The rearrangement joins TRBV9 to TRBJ2-1, with TRBD1 as a possible D gene (6 bases). The CDR3 loop spans 14 amino acids. Germline CDR1 reads SGDLS; CDR2 reads YYNGEE. Trimming removed 3 bases from V and 4 bases from J, with 11 bases in between. CDR3: CASSDQTGYNEQFF. The CDR3 DNA is TGTGCCAGCAGCGACCAGACAGGATACAATGAGCAGTTCTTC.